This T cell receptor beta chain was identified in a study of monozygotic twins with inflammatory bowel disease. CDR1 and CDR2 (germline): SGHTA, FQGTGA. This CDR3 has 17 amino acids. Notes on this clonotype: What it recognizes is unknown.

Using the 5' RACE reads, TCRdb records one entry per CDR3 protein without DNA. Here the sample table reports about 210,000 distinct CDR3 sequences. Study-wide points: Support was lacking for any single strong IBD-associated signal or clonotype. Twins with IBD were found to have lower TCRbeta diversity (inverse Simpson) than healthy co-twins. With others, IBD patients shared fewer clonotypes than healthy twins did, especially with disease activity.

This receptor was identified in a human donor with ulcerative colitis or Crohn's disease, or a healthy co-twin of an affected twin (not recorded which). Material for sequencing was blood. The genes are TRBV7-3 and TRBJ1-5; the D call of TRBD1 rests on TCRdb alone, since no DNA is present to check it. This CDR3 is CASSFSRGQGFPQPQHF. Using reference TRBV7-3 and TRBJ1-5 for the parts outside the CDR3, the full variable domain is GAGVSQTPSNKVTEKGKYVELRCDPISGHTALYWYRQSLGQGPEFLIYFQGTGAADDSGLPNDRFFAVRPEGSVSTLKIQRTERGDSAVYLCASSFSRGQGFPQPQHFGDGTRLSIL.